This TCR beta chain was obtained from a study of CD8+CD57+ T cells in acquired aplastic anemia. Study in general: Quantities of DNA derived from sorted CD4+ and CD8+ cells averaged around 3 ug.

Overall study findings and caveats: Controls did not differ significantly from patients in CD8+ Simpson's diversity.

Germline CDR1 and CDR2: SQVTM and ANQGSEA. The CDR3 consists of 16 residues. V shed 1 base and J shed 0 bases, with 14 bases lying between them. To note about this clonotype: Its antigen is still unknown.

Profiling of TCR beta VDJ combinations and CDR3 sequences used genomic DNA as template. TCRdb analysed the reads with MiXCR anew, one entry per CDR3 protein. Among about 110,000 distinct CDR3 sequences, 40% to 60% were seen once, and the ten largest hold roughly 30%. The sequenced sample consisted of sorted CD4+, CD8+, or CD8+CD57+ T cells (not recorded which) from PBMCs. The receptor was isolated from a human donor in good health, serving as a control. This sequence joins TRBV29-1 and TRBJ2-3, with D perhaps assigned TRBD1 or TRBD2 (5 bases each). This CDR3 reads CSVEGGTASSTDTQYF. In nucleotides, the CDR3 is TGCAGCGTTGAAGGTGGGACCGCGTCCAGCACAGATACGCAGTATTTT.